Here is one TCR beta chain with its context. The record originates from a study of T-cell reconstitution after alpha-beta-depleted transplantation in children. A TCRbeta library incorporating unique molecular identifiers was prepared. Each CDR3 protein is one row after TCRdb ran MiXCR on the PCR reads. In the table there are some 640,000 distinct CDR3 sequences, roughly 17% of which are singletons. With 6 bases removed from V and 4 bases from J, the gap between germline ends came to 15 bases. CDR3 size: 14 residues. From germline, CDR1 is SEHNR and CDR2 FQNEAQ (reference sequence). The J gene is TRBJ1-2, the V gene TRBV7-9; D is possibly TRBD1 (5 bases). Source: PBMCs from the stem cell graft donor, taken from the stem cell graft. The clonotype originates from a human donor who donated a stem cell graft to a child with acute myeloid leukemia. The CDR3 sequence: CASRPIDSAYGYTF. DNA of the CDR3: TGTGCCAGCAGACCAATAGACAGCGCCTATGGCTACACCTTC. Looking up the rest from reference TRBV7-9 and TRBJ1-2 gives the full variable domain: DTGVSQNPRHKITKRGQNVTFRCDPISEHNRLYWYRQTLGQGPEFLTYFQNEAQLEKSRLLSDRFSAERPKGSFSTLEIQRTEQGDSAMYLCASRPIDSAYGYTFGSGTRLTVV.